This T cell receptor (beta chain) was identified in a study of blood T cells in healthy people across ages (dated by TCRdb to between 2014 and 2017). Regarding the study in general: In model experiments, template switching captured roughly one uniquely barcoded TCR beta cDNA molecule for every two T cells. The study analyzed two additional independent replicas of 1 million unique cDNA reads from the same blood draw for two donors, one aged 18 to 30 and one aged 80 or older. The donors were divided into four age groups: young (average 16 years), middle-aged (about 39), aged (around 67) and long-lived (about 84). To track age-related changes in TCR beta repertoire diversity, the study relied on deep sequencing normalized with unique cDNA molecular identifiers. Broader findings and caveats from the paper: Estimates of total diversity based on one million sequenced T cells were regarded as lower bounds and as underestimates. Because donor CMV infection status was unknown, age-related changes in expanded clonotypes were potentially confounded. Compared with the aged group, the long-lived group had more naive CD4+ T cells, fewer expanded clones and increased TCR diversity, suggesting age selection. As age increased, observed TCR beta diversity per million T cells dropped in a roughly linear way, and a significant reduction was already evident by age roughly 36. Observed TCR beta diversity correlated strongly with the percentage of naive T cells measured by flow cytometry. Conclusive comparison of naive and antigen-experienced compartments was prevented by the profiling of bulk unsorted PBMCs.

Systemically healthy Caucasian individuals from Russia, 39 in total and aged about 6 to 95 years, were included as donors. Each donor gave 8.5 to 10 milliliters of peripheral blood, collected into EDTA-treated Vacutainer tubes. Ficoll-Paque density-gradient centrifugation was used to isolate PBMCs, with at least 6 million per sample. Trizol reagent was used to extract total RNA from PBMCs, with at least 6 micrograms per sample. Naive CD45RAhigh/CD27high T cell percentages were measured by flow cytometry on a PBMC aliquot from every donor. The table lists this clonotype with a few counts. The clone's antigen remains unknown. There are no base qualities to consult, and no much larger clone falls within one base. The CDR3 starts with the cysteine, ends with the phenylalanine, and has 17 residues. Of all the DNA, just the CDR3 is kept, 51 bases in frame from base 1. Via the germline V gene (reference sequence), CDR1 is MNHEY and CDR2 SMNVEV. Here V drops 4 bases and J drops 4 bases, and the junction holds 13 bases not matched to any gene.

The library relied on 5' RACE. The run used an Illumina HiSeq 2500. A second PCR of about 6 to 12 cycles was run with a J-beta primer mix and a sample-barcoded 5' primer. A template-switch 5' adaptor carrying 12 random nucleotides introduced a unique molecular identifier onto each TCR beta cDNA molecule. Each sample yielded at least 3 million CDR3-containing paired-end reads. All of the RNA was converted into first-strand cDNA using the Mint cDNA synthesis kit, with a TRBC-specific oligonucleotide serving as the primer. Following uracil-DNA glycosylase treatment, a first 18-cycle PCR with universal primers M1SS and BC2_uni_R was performed on all cDNA. Under the source paper's analysis protocol: For normalization, 1 million high-quality reads were randomly selected from each sample, with every read carrying a distinct molecular identifier. Instead of being binned into consensus sequences, reads that shared molecular identifiers were thrown out. MiTCR, with a Q25 quality threshold and the strictest error-elimination algorithm, was used for CDR3 identification, clonotype clustering and error correction. A nonparametric unseen species model with Euler transformation was used to estimate a lower bound on total TCR beta diversity. TCRdb handled the public reads itself, with Q25 trimming in fastp and clone calling in MiXCR, and kept productive beta chains. Under each unique CDR3 protein, matching rows form one entry showing the most common genes and DNA. The V and J calls here are based on TCRdb, not the publication. The sample table shows more than 900,000 distinct CDR3 sequences, and 20% to 25% are seen once. The ten largest clones represent 0.65% to 0.95% of the sample.

This sample was shared with a second study, whose subject was T cells of mothers and their children. The second study also describes: Nine systemically healthy Caucasian individuals, comprising three mothers and their six children, were included as donors. cDNA synthesis used all of the extracted RNA, with around 1.5 ug of RNA in each 15 ul reaction. In the second PCR, sample barcodes and 2-4 random nucleotides were introduced via the M1S primer. Each mother yielded over 9.5 million TCR beta CDR3 reads and each child 2.5 million to 3.5 million reads. Thymic selection shapes the output of TCR recombination in a similar way in related and unrelated pairs, and inherited differences have a minor effect. Normalized repertoire overlap was always slightly but never significantly higher in related than unrelated mother-child pairs. With a sensitivity of 90 to 100 clones per million clonotypes, no persistent microchimeric T cell clones were detected. In the study, deep NGS was used to compare the TCR beta repertoires of mothers and children, and features distinguishing related mother-child pairs from unrelated individuals were sought. Mothers averaged around 40 +/- 4 years of age and children averaged about 12 +/- 4 years. After adapters were ligated using NEBNext reagents, the libraries underwent 100+100 nt paired-end sequencing on an Illumina HiSeq 2000. To avoid cross-contamination, the mother libraries and the child libraries were prepared a month apart and sequenced in separate runs. Each donor had between about 450,000 and 2,100,000 distinct TCR beta clonotypes identified. Naive TCR beta clonotypes were estimated from low-frequency clonotypes matched to each donor's FACS-determined naive share, without sorting.

Sequencing used blood. The TCR comes from a girl aged 2 to 10 in good health. The V and J segments used are TRBV27 and TRBJ2-1; the junction holds 7 bases that match TRBD1. This receptor carries the CDR3 CASSYSGTATSYNEQFF. The nucleotide sequence reads TGTGCCAGCAGTTACTCCGGGACAGCGACCTCGTACAATGAGCAGTTCTTC.